This TCR beta chain was documented in a study of blood T cell repertoires in COVID-19. This clone was detected only once. V trimming: 4 bases; J trimming: 1 base; junction bases outside the gene matches: 6. This CDR3 is 15 amino acids long. The germline V gene encodes CDR1 SNHLY and CDR2 FYNNEI. Original analysis: Estimation of nucleated cell counts relied on the amplification of reference gene primers. Using immunoSEQ multiplex PCR, the repertoire was profiled, and TCRdb retains in-frame clones only, with some absent. That table is the source of V, J and clone size, and D and trimming were worked out from the DNA. The top ten clones hold just under 2% of a sample with roughly 91,000 clones, about four fifths of them seen once.

The rearrangement links TRBV2 to TRBJ1-2, with TRBD1 identical over 7 bases. The clonotype was recovered from a man between 65 and 80 years old with active or convalescent COVID-19. The material sequenced was peripheral blood. Here the CDR3 DNA reads TGTGCCAGCAGTGTAAGCAGGGGGAGTAACTATGGCTACACCTTC. Protein product: CASSVSRGSNYGYTF.